The clone carrying this T cell receptor (beta chain) has just one count. The CDR3 length is 14 residues. V dropped 1 base and J dropped 13 bases, with 20 bases sitting between them. Per germline, CDR1 SGHNT and CDR2 YYREEE (reference sequence). In the source study's methods: Nucleated cell number was recorded as an estimate derived from reference gene primer amplification. Libraries were prepared by immunoSEQ multiplex PCR; TCRdb keeps only in-frame clonotypes and omits some of them. The V and J calls and clone size were taken over from that table, and D and trimming were inferred from the DNA. The sample records about 160,000 clones, roughly 90% being singletons. The sample is drawn from a study of blood T cell repertoires in COVID-19. Background on the study: The origin of the acute and convalescent COVID-19 samples was the United States, Italy and Spain. PBMCs, B-cell-depleted T cells, or T cells provided the cDNA or gDNA that made up the material.

This receptor was obtained from a young man with acute or convalescent COVID-19. The sequenced sample consisted of peripheral blood. The chain carries TRBV5-4 and TRBJ1-2, with D possibly matching TRBD1 (5 bases). The CDR3 DNA follows: TGTGCCAGCAGCTTGCCTGGAGGGACGCTCTCGGGCACCTTC. This translates into CASSLPGGTLSGTF.